Listed here are 9 T cell receptor beta chains from one sample, sequenced in a study of regulatory T cells in long-lasting Graves disease. Time point here: newly diagnosed GD, antithyroid drugs for less than 3 months. PBMC RNA was the source of the TCR library. Relying on iRepertoire HTBI primers and Arm-PCR of CDR3 regions, the team built TCR beta libraries. TCRdb reprocessed the multiplex PCR reads with MiXCR, giving one entry per CDR3 protein. The table shows about 320,000 distinct CDR3 sequences, with under 20% occurring only once. The sequences come from peripheral blood mononuclear cells (PBMCs), collected at new diagnosis, from a patient treated with antithyroid drugs. The receptors originated from a female donor with Graves disease.

This chain uses TRBV28 with TRBJ2-1; 9 bases align to TRBD2. Germline CDR1 and CDR2: MDHEN and SYDVKM. V lost 7 bases and J lost 5; bases outside the gene matches: 9. This CDR3 comprises 15 residues. Here the CDR3 reads CASILSGGTDNEQFF. The DNA of the CDR3 is TGTGCCAGCATCCTAAGCGGGGGGACCGACAATGAGCAGTTCTTC.

The CDR3 sequence is CASSQVHILAGGGYEQYF. CDR3 DNA: TGTGCCAGCAGCCAAGTCCACATACTAGCGGGAGGGGGGTACGAGCAGTACTTC. The rearrangement links TRBV3-1 to TRBJ2-7, with TRBD2 matching 13 bases. The germline CDR1 and CDR2 sequences are LGHDT and YNNKEL (reference sequence). With V trimmed by 1 base and J by 4 bases, 10 bases remained unmatched. The CDR3 contains 18 residues.

The gene calls are TRBV20-1 and TRBJ1-2; D might be TRBD1 (5 bases). From germline, CDR1 is DFQATT and CDR2 SNEGSKA (reference sequence). Trimming took off 1 base at V and 9 bases at J, with 21 bases between the two ends. The CDR3 extends over 15 amino acids. CDR3 sequence (DNA): TGCAGTGCTAGAGGGTCCCCAAGGGACCCTACAAGCTACACCTTC. Protein product: CSARGSPRDPTSYTF.

For this clonotype: Being one base from a much bigger clone, this may be a read error. The V and J genes are TRBV24-1 and TRBJ2-1; TRBD2 matches 8 bases. The germline V gene encodes CDR1 KGHDR and CDR2 SFDVKD. This CDR3 has 15 amino acids. The CDR3 here is CATSRSGSSYNEQSF. The CDR3 coding sequence is TGTGCCACCAGTAGAAGCGGGAGCTCCTACAATGAGCAGTCCTTC.

The chain couples TRBV2 to TRBJ1-2; D uncertain. CDR3 length: 13 amino acids. V dropped 6 bases and J dropped 4 bases, with 12 bases sitting between them. CDR1 and CDR2 (germline): SNHLY, FYNNEI. CDR3 loop: CASRRPFFYGYTF. DNA of the CDR3: TGTGCCAGCAGAAGGCCCTTTTTCTATGGCTACACCTTC. Complete variable domain (other parts from reference TRBV2 and TRBJ1-2): EPEVTQTPSHQVTQMGQEVILRCVPISNHLYFYWYRQILGQKVEFLVSFYNNEISEKSEIFDDQFSVERPDGSNFTLKIRSTKLEDSAMYFCASRRPFFYGYTFGSGTRLTVV.

This clonotype was seen only a few times. This chain joins TRBV6-1 and TRBJ1-3; unclear D gene. Germline lookup yields CDR1 MNHNS and CDR2 SASEGT. This CDR3 contains 13 residues. V was shortened by 8 bases and J by 0 bases, with 8 bases between the two germline ends. The CDR3 here is CASGTNSGNTIYF. For the CDR3, the DNA is TGTGCCAGCGGAACCAACTCTGGAAACACCATATATTTT.

This clonotype was seen many times. The J gene is TRBJ2-5, the V gene TRBV19; D gene unclear. V was cut by 1 base and J by 7 bases, with 13 bases left in between. The CDR3 is made up of 14 amino acids. Germline-derived CDR1 and CDR2 are LNHDA and SQIVND (reference sequence). CDR3 in amino acids: CASSIAQGKRTQYF. DNA of the CDR3: TGTGCCAGTAGTATAGCCCAAGGGAAGCGGACCCAGTACTTC.

Turning to this clonotype: The germline gene is not matched at one end of the junction; a read error may be the cause. The genes are TRBV11-2 and TRBJ2-7; D may be TRBD2 (5 bases). Germline CDR1 SGHAT, CDR2 FQNNGV. The CDR3 spans 12 residues. The CDR3 DNA sequence: TGCGCCAGCGGCCACGGCTCCTACGGGCAGTACTTC. Its translation: CASGHGSYGQYF.

This clonotype was seen repeatedly, ten times or more. This chain uses TRBV4-1 with TRBJ1-2, with a weak D call TRBD1 (6 bases). Looked up from germline, CDR1 is MGHRA and CDR2 is YSYEKL. This CDR3 contains 15 residues. V lost 0 bases to trimming and J lost 8 bases, with 16 bases between them. The CDR3 DNA is TGCGCCAGCAGCCAAGAGCGGGGGGGGCTCTCCGGCTACACCTTC. Translation: CASSQERGGLSGYTF.